The entry that follows covers one TCR beta chain sequence. Its antigen is currently unknown. Peripheral blood was collected from the related graft donor on the marrow donation day. Only in-frame clones appear in the TCRdb table, and some are missing; sequencing was by immunoSEQ multiplex PCR. Among about 10,000 clones, approximately 95% were seen once, and the ten largest hold 0.25% to 0.35%. This specimen comes from a study of T cells after posttransplantation cyclophosphamide. Study conclusions and caveats: Skin or GI-infiltrating T cells shared few TRB sequences with blood. Recipient CMV seropositivity and CMV reactivation strongly tracked TRB clonality.

The CDR3 length is 14 residues. Losses at the gene ends were 5 bases for V and 8 bases for J; bases not matched to a gene: 8. The germline V gene has CDR1 MNHEY and CDR2 SVGAGI. The rearrangement links TRBV6-5 to TRBJ1-4; 7 bases map to TRBD1. Sequencing was done on a sample of naive CD8+ T cells sorted from PBMCs. This receptor was taken from a man aged 25 to 45 in good health and a related stem cell transplant donor. The CDR3 protein is CASSQTGSGEKLFF. The CDR3 DNA is TGTGCCAGCAGTCAGACAGGGTCGGGGGAAAAACTGTTTTTT.